The entry that follows covers one T cell receptor beta chain sequence. Clones were read by immunoSEQ multiplex PCR, and TCRdb kept only the in-frame ones, dropping some. Among hundreds of thousands of clones listed, 85% to 90% were seen once. The sample comes from a study of shared T cell receptors in the human thymus. CDR1 and CDR2 from the germline V gene are SGDLS and YYNGEE. This CDR3 comprises 16 residues. The J segment lost 4 bases and the V segment lost 3 bases, leaving 5 bases of the junction unmatched. The same sample was also studied in work on human thymus T cells. That source adds: The sample donors, healthy Finnish infants, were having corrective surgery for congenital heart defects. The thymus tissue came from resections taken during corrective heart surgery. Usage of V and J genes appeared biased in thymic and blood repertoires. Related studies noted strongly shared thymic repertoires across unrelated people.

Sequenced material: thymocytes. The TCR originated in a boy in the first two years of life with a congenital heart defect. The V gene is TRBV9, the J gene TRBJ2-1; TRBD2 matches 12 bases. CDR3 residues: CASSALAGGTYNEQFF. The CDR3 DNA is TGTGCCAGCAGCGCCCTAGCGGGAGGGACTTACAATGAGCAGTTCTTC. The whole variable domain, filled in from reference TRBV9 and TRBJ2-1, reads DSGVTQTPKHLITATGQRVTLRCSPRSGDLSVYWYQQSLDQGLQFLIQYYNGEERAKGNILERFSAQQFPDLHSELNLSSLELGDSALYFCASSALAGGTYNEQFFGPGTRLTVL.